This is a list of T cell receptor beta chains from one sample in a study of cytomegalovirus exposure and HLA in healthy donors. Assay used: immunoSEQ multiplex PCR; TCRdb lists only in-frame clones, some missing. The repertoire has 110,000 to 150,000 clones, 70% to 80% of them found once; the top ten carry roughly 2%. The specimen sequenced was PBMCs. The receptors come from a woman aged 60-75 years in good health and CMV-seropositive. Both conserved end residues are part of each CDR3. A D gene is named only where the DNA matches it firmly. Part of the rows lack a size; the others show once, few, many or a class for expanded clones.

v_gene,abundance,j_gene,d_gene,CDR3nt,CDR3aa
TRBV28,NA,TRBJ1-4,TRBD1,TGTGCCAGCAGTTTGGTAGGGGGCGATGAAAAACTGTTTTTT,CASSLVGGDEKLFF
TRBV7-9,NA,TRBJ2-1,TRBD2,TGTGCCAGCAGCGGTTTAGCGGGCCACAATGAGCAGTTCTTC,CASSGLAGHNEQFF
TRBV29-1,NA,TRBJ2-2,TRBD1,TGCAGCGTAACCGGGACAGGGAACACCGGGGAGCTGTTTTTT,CSVTGTGNTGELFF
TRBV19,NA,TRBJ2-1,TRBD2,TGTGCCAGTAGTATAGGGTGGGCTAGCGGGAGTAGGTACAATGAGCAGTTCTTC,CASSIGWASGSRYNEQFF
TRBV29-1,NA,TRBJ1-2,NA,TGCAGCGTTGAAGAAACCTACTACGCCTTC,CSVEETYYAF
TRBV2,NA,TRBJ2-5,TRBD1,TGTGCCAGCGACAGGGAGCAGTTGGAGACCCAGTACTTC,CASDREQLETQYF
TRBV27,few,TRBJ1-3,TRBD1,TGTGCCAGCAGTGTATCGACAGGGGCTGGAAACACCATATATTTT,CASSVSTGAGNTIYF
TRBV11-2,NA,TRBJ2-7,NA,TGTGCCAGCAGCATACGACAGTACGAGCAGTACTTC,CASSIRQYEQYF
TRBV28,NA,TRBJ1-2,NA,TGTGCCAGCAGTCCCGGGGGGGGCGCTTCCTATGGCTACACCTTC,CASSPGGGASYGYTF
TRBV30,NA,TRBJ1-3,NA,TGTGCCTGGAGTGTCGGGTCCCCAAGGGGAAACACCATATATTTT,CAWSVGSPRGNTIYF
TRBV5-6,NA,TRBJ2-2,NA,TGTGCCAGCAGCTTCGCTAGCTCGGGCACCGGGGAGCTGTTTTTT,CASSFASSGTGELFF
TRBV5-1,NA,TRBJ2-5,TRBD1,TGCGCCAGCAGCATTTCCGGGACAGGGGGCTCTGGAGAGACCCAGTACTTC,CASSISGTGGSGETQYF
TRBV28,NA,TRBJ2-5,TRBD2,TGTGCCAGCAGTTGGGGACTAGCGGGAAGGGAGACCCAGTACTTC,CASSWGLAGRETQYF